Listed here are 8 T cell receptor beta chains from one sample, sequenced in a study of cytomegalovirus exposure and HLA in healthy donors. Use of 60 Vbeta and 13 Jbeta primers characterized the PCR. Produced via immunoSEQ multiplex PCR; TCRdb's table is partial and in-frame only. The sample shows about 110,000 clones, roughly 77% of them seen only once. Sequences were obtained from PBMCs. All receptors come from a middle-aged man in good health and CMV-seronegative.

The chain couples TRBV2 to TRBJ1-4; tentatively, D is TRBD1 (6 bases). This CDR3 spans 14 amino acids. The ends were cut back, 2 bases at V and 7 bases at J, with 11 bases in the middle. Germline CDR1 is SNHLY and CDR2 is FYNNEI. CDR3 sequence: CASSEFRGGEKLFF. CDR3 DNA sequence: TGTGCCAGCAGTGAATTTCGAGGGGGTGAAAAACTGTTTTTT.

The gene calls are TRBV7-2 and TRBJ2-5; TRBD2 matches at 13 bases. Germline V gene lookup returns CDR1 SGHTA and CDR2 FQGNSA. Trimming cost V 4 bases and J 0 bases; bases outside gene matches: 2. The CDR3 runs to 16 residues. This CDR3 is CASSWGLAGNQETQYF. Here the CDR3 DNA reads TGTGCCAGCAGCTGGGGACTAGCGGGGAACCAAGAGACCCAGTACTTC.

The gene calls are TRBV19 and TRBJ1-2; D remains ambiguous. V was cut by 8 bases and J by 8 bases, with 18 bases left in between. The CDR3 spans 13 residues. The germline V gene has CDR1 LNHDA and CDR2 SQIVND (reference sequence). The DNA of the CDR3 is TGTGCCAGTTCCGCGGCCGGGGAAAAAGGCTACACCTTC. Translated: CASSAAGEKGYTF.

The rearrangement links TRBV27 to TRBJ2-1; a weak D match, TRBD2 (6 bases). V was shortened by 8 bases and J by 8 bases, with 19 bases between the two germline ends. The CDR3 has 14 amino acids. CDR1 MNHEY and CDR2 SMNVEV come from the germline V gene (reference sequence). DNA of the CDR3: TGTGCCAGCGGCCCCCTAGCGAGTTTGGATGAGCAGTTCTTC. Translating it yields CASGPLASLDEQFF.

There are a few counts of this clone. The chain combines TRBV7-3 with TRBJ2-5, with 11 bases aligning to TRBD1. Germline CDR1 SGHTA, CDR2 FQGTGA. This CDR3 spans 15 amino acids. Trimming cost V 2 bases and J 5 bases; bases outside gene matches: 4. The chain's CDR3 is CASSLGGQGEETQYF. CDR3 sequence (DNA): TGTGCCAGCAGCTTAGGGGGACAGGGGGAGGAGACCCAGTACTTC.

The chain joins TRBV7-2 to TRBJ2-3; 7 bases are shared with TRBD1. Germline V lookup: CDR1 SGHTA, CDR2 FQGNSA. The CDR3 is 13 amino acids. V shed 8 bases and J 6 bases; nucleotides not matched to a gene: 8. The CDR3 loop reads CASGEGAVDTQYF. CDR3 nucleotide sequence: TGTGCCAGCGGAGAGGGGGCCGTGGATACGCAGTATTTT.

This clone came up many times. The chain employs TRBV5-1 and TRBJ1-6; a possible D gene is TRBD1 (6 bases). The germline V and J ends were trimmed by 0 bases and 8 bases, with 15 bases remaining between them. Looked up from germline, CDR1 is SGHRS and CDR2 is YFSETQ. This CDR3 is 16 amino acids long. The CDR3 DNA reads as TGCGCCAGCAGCTTGGACTCAGGGGCGCCGGATTCACCCCTCCACTTT. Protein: CASSLDSGAPDSPLHF.

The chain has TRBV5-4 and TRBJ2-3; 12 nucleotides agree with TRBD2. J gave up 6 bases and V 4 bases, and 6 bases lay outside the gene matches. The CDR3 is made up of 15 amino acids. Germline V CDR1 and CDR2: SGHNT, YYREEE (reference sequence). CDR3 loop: CASSAGTSGWDTQYF. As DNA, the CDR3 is TGTGCCAGCAGCGCCGGGACTAGCGGGTGGGATACGCAGTATTTT.